This T cell receptor (beta chain) was documented in a study of control samples from healthy donors and cancer patients (dated by TCRdb to 2020 to 2021). Worth noting for this clone: Its specific antigen is unknown. Per-nucleotide qualities are absent, and no much larger clonotype sits a single base away.

Libraries came from the immunoSEQ multiplex PCR assay. In its TCRdb copy, this immuneACCESS table keeps in-frame sequences only and misses some clones. Where compared with another copy, unresolved V genes explain less than half of these, and the others have no known cause. The sample contains about 140,000 clones, 85% to 95% of them found a single time. Around 13% of the sample belongs to the ten largest clones. CDR1 MNHEY and CDR2 SVGEGT are derived from the germline V gene. The CDR3 runs 12 residues from the cysteine to the phenylalanine. Here the CDR3 DNA is all that survives: 36 bases in frame from base 1. The junction shows trimming of 6 bases on V and 2 bases on J, plus 7 bases between the germline ends.

Rearrangement joined TRBV6-2 or TRBV6-3 to TRBJ1-1, and TRBD1 may be the D gene, going by 5 matching bases. The specimen sequenced was blood. The TCR originated in a middle-aged man in good health. The CDR3 has the sequence CASSRANTEAFF. The sequenced DNA: TGTGCCAGCAGCAGGGCCAACACTGAAGCTTTCTTT.